Described below is a single T cell receptor beta chain sequence and its context. The antigen remains undetermined. CDR1 and CDR2 (germline): SGHTA, FQGNSA. J gave up 5 bases and V 4 bases, and 10 bases lay outside the gene matches. The length of the CDR3 is 15 residues. The sample belongs to a study of cytomegalovirus exposure and HLA in healthy donors. Study observations and caveats: Serostatus for CMV was the only available immune exposure information. Within an earlier analysis, most TCR beta V segments proved productive either about 87% or about 30% of the time. TCR beta V- and J-gene trimming was later associated with a missense DCLRE1C variant. TCR beta chains associated with HLA were, in a later analysis, more clonally expanded than equally common others.

Primers for the PCR totalled 60 Vbeta and 13 Jbeta. Generated by immunoSEQ multiplex PCR, the TCRdb table keeps only in-frame clones and is missing some. Of 150,000 to 250,000 clones listed, about 79% are singletons. This receptor was taken from a boy under 10 years old in good health and CMV-seronegative. The rearrangement links TRBV7-2 to TRBJ1-2; TRBD1 matches 7 bases. The specimen was PBMCs. CDR3 region: CASSSVPGQLYGYTF. CDR3 DNA sequence: TGTGCCAGCAGCTCGGTCCCGGGACAGCTATATGGCTACACCTTC. Full variable domain (missing parts from reference TRBV7-2 and TRBJ1-2): GAGVSQSPSNKVTEKGKDVELRCDPISGHTALYWYRQSLGQGLEFLIYFQGNSAPDKSGLPSDRFSAERTGGSVSTLTIQRTQQEDSAVYLCASSSVPGQLYGYTFGSGTRLTVV.